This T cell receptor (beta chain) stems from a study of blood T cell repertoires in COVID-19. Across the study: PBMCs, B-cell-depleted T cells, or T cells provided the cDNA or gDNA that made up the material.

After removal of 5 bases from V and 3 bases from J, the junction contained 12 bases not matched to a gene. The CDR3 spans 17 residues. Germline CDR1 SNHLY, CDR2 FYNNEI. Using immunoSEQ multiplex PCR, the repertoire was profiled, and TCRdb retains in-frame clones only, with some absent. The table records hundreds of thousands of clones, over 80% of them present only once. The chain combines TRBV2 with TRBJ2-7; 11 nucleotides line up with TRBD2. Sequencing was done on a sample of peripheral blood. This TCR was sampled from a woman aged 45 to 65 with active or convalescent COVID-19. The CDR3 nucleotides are TGTGCCAGCAGTCCCCGGAGGAGGGGGACTAGCGGCTACGAGCAGTACTTC. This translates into CASSPRRRGTSGYEQYF.